Following are 16 T cell receptor beta chains from one sample sequenced in a study of human T cells and chemical hapten exposure. Time point in this sample: healthy volunteer bleed at 6 weeks. The authors' total RNA extraction used unfractionated whole blood. A single record per CDR3 protein comes from TCRdb applying MiXCR to the RACE reads. This sample has about 77,000 distinct CDR3 sequences, with around 9.3% found just once. Sequenced: whole blood. The receptors come from a female donor in good health. Some clones in this sample may be carry-over from other donors' samples.

In its sample, this clonotype was seen a few times. The chain has TRBV20-1 and TRBJ1-1, with 8 bases aligning to TRBD1. The CDR3 runs to 14 residues. Germline CDR1 reads DFQATT; CDR2 reads SNEGSKA (reference sequence). With 0 bases clipped from V and 3 bases from J, the junction kept 3 bases outside the gene matches. This CDR3 reads CSARDTGGDTEAFF. The CDR3 bases are TGCAGTGCTAGAGATACAGGGGGGGACACTGAAGCTTTCTTT.

This clonotype was detected ten times or more. This sequence joins TRBV20-1 and TRBJ2-3, with TRBD1 matching 8 bases. CDR1 DFQATT and CDR2 SNEGSKA come from the germline V gene (reference sequence). J lost 3 bases, V lost 6 bases, and 8 bases had no gene match. This CDR3 spans 14 amino acids. The CDR3 nucleotides read TGCAGTGCCAAGCGGACAGGGTTGACAGATACGCAGTATTTT. Translated: CSAKRTGLTDTQYF.

This clonotype was observed a handful of times. The chain uses TRBV6-6 and TRBJ1-1, with D perhaps matching TRBD1 (5 bases). This CDR3 contains 13 residues. V lost 0 bases and J 3 bases, leaving 5 bases between the germline ends. Per germline, CDR1 MNHNY and CDR2 SVGAGI (reference sequence). CDR3 amino acids: CASSYSRDTEAFF. The CDR3 DNA reads TGTGCCAGCAGTTACTCCAGGGACACTGAAGCTTTCTTT.

There are a few counts of this clonotype. The chain is built from TRBV29-1 and TRBJ2-3; D uncertain. Germline CDR1 SQVTM, CDR2 ANQGSEA. This CDR3 contains 12 residues. The ends were cut back, 6 bases at V and 6 bases at J, with 13 bases in the middle. The CDR3 sequence is CSVDLGSDTQYF. The CDR3 DNA sequence: TGCAGCGTCGACCTAGGGTCGGATACGCAGTATTTT.

This clonotype occurred a few times. CDR3 in DNA: TGTGCCAGCAGCTCAGGGGCTAGGAGCTATAATTCACCCCTCCACTTT. Amino acid sequence: CASSSGARSYNSPLHF. The chain combines TRBV7-8 with TRBJ1-6; D perhaps matches TRBD1 (6 bases). Trimming left V 4 bases short and J 3 bases short, with 13 bases between. This CDR3 has 16 residues. Germline V gives CDR1 SGHVS, CDR2 FQNEAQ.

This clonotype was detected only a few times. The chain joins TRBV4-3 to TRBJ2-7; tentative D call: TRBD1 (5 bases). V was clipped by 1 base and J by 0 bases, with 10 bases between them. The CDR3 totals 15 residues. Germline V gene data show CDR1 as LGHNA and CDR2 as YSLEER. CDR3 sequence (DNA): TGCGCCAGCAGCCAAGGCAGGGCTCCCTCCTACGAGCAGTACTTC. It yields the protein CASSQGRAPSYEQYF.

This sequence joins TRBV5-5 and TRBJ2-6, with 10 nucleotides matching TRBD1. This CDR3 has 17 amino acids. Germline CDR1 SGHKS, CDR2 YYEKEE (reference sequence). V lost 0 bases and J lost 4; bases outside the gene matches: 4. The CDR3 DNA reads as TGTGCCAGCAGCTTGGTCGGGACAGGGGCCGGGGCCAACGTCCTGACTTTC. Translation: CASSLVGTGAGANVLTF.

This clonotype was picked up many times. Written as DNA, the CDR3 is TGCGCCAGCAGCCAGAAGCGTGGCAGGGATCAGCCCCAGCATTTT. This sequence encodes CASSQKRGRDQPQHF. The chain has TRBV4-1 and TRBJ1-5; the D gene is possibly TRBD1 (5 bases). The ends were cut back, 3 bases at V and 5 bases at J, with 14 bases in the middle. The CDR3 extends over 15 amino acids. Germline V gene sequence: CDR1 MGHRA, CDR2 YSYEKL.

The chain recombines TRBV6-1 with TRBJ2-2; no clear D. Germline CDR1 reads MNHNS; CDR2 reads SASEGT. Trimming removed 6 bases from V and 0 bases from J, with 14 bases in between. CDR3 length: 16 residues. DNA for the CDR3: TGTGCCAGCAGAGTATTAGTTAGTGCGAACACCGGGGAGCTGTTTTTT. Translated, it gives CASRVLVSANTGELFF.

In its sample, this clonotype was seen many times. The chain recombines TRBV29-1 with TRBJ2-7, with D unresolved. CDR3 length equals 13 residues. The germline V gene encodes CDR1 SQVTM and CDR2 ANQGSEA. Trimming stripped 3 bases from V and 3 bases from J, with 12 bases between. The CDR3 spells CSVDRAGNYEQYF. In nucleotides, the CDR3 is TGCAGCGTTGATAGGGCTGGGAACTACGAGCAGTACTTC.

This clonotype was detected only a few times. The rearrangement links TRBV12-3 or TRBV12-4 to TRBJ1-5; D not certain. The CDR3 sequence is 14 residues long. Trimming stripped 3 bases from V and 1 base from J, with 7 bases between. The CDR3 protein is CASSFWRSNQPQHF. CDR3 in DNA: TGTGCCAGCAGTTTTTGGCGGAGCAATCAGCCCCAGCATTTT.

The CDR3 sequence: CASSPGTSHDQETQYF. CDR3 nucleotide sequence: TGTGCCAGCAGCCCTGGGACTAGCCACGATCAAGAGACCCAGTACTTC. J is TRBJ2-5 and V is TRBV7-3; the match to TRBD2 covers 9 bases. The V gene end was trimmed by 5 bases and the J gene end by 2 bases; junction bases not matched to a gene: 9. CDR1 and CDR2 (germline): SGHTA, FQGTGA. The CDR3 loop spans 16 amino acids.

This clonotype was seen many times. This chain connects TRBV7-2 to TRBJ1-1; TRBD1 matches 9 bases. V dropped 5 bases and J dropped 3; count of bases not matched to a gene: 4. The CDR3 sequence is 14 residues long. Per the germline V gene, CDR1 is SGHTA and CDR2 is FQGNSA. DNA of the CDR3: TGTGCCAGCAGCACACACAGGGGGCACACTGAAGCTTTCTTT. As protein: CASSTHRGHTEAFF.

This clonotype was recorded a few times. The gene calls are TRBV12-3 or TRBV12-4 and TRBJ1-2; D remains ambiguous. This CDR3 comprises 14 residues. Between the trimmed V and J ends, which lost 5 bases and 3 bases, there was a span of 13 bases. CDR3 in amino acids: CASSTRGRYYGYTF. The CDR3, as DNA: TGTGCCAGCAGTACCCGTGGCAGGTACTATGGCTACACCTTC.

This clonotype was seen a handful of times. The chain is built from TRBV29-1 and TRBJ1-2; 10 nucleotides line up with TRBD1. Unmatched junction bases numbered 5, after V lost 6 bases and J lost 7 bases. The CDR3 extends over 12 amino acids. Germline values: CDR1 SQVTM, CDR2 ANQGSEA. CDR3 coding DNA: TGCAGCGTGAGGACAGGGGGGAGTGGCTACACCTTC. It codes for CSVRTGGSGYTF.

A few counts support this clonotype. V is TRBV5-6 and J is TRBJ2-1; TRBD1 is a possible D gene (6 bases). V dropped 4 bases and J dropped 4 bases, with 6 bases sitting between them. From germline, CDR1 is SGHDT and CDR2 YYEEEE. The CDR3 has 12 amino acids. The CDR3 sequence is CASSTGYNEQFF. The CDR3 bases are TGTGCCAGCAGCACAGGGTACAATGAGCAGTTCTTC.